A selection of T cell receptor beta chains follows, all from one sample in a study of blood T cell repertoires in COVID-19. Libraries were prepared by immunoSEQ multiplex PCR; TCRdb keeps only in-frame clonotypes and omits some of them. The sample holds over 200,000 clones, roughly four fifths seen once. The source material was peripheral blood. These receptors originate from a woman in her thirties or forties with active or convalescent COVID-19. Both conserved end residues are part of each CDR3. The D gene is left open where the match is weak. The size entry is marked missing in some rows and otherwise reads once, few, many or a size class.

13	TRBV6-1	NA	TRBJ1-1	NA	TGTGCCAGCAGTGAGTCTTTGAACACTGAAGCTTTCTTT	CASSESLNTEAFF
18	TRBV6-1	NA	TRBJ2-5	TRBD2	TGTGCCAGCAGTGAAGGGTCGGGTCGGCGGCACGGGGGGGAGACCCAGTACTTC	CASSEGSGRRHGGETQYF
14	TRBV5-1	once	TRBJ1-2	NA	TGCGCCAGCAGGAACTCCGGGTCGTTCTATGGCTACACCTTC	CASRNSGSFYGYTF
16	TRBV30	NA	TRBJ1-2	TRBD1	TGTGCCTGGAGTAGAACAGGGGGAACAGCTAACTATGGCTACACCTTC	CAWSRTGGTANYGYTF
17	TRBV19	NA	TRBJ2-7	TRBD2	TGTGCCAGTAGCGAGAGAGGACTAGCGGGGGGGCCACGGGAGCAGTACTTC	CASSERGLAGGPREQYF
12	TRBV6-5	NA	TRBJ1-2	NA	TGTGCCGCATCGGCGGGAGGCTATGGCTACACCTTC	CAASAGGYGYTF
14	TRBV16	NA	TRBJ1-2	NA	TGTGCCAGCAGCCAATCTCAGGGGACGTTGGGCTACACCTTC	CASSQSQGTLGYTF
18	TRBV7-2	once	TRBJ1-5	NA	TGTGCCAGCAGCTTAGCGCTAGGAGGGACCATTGGGAATCAGCCCCAGCATTTT	CASSLALGGTIGNQPQHF
18	TRBV6-2/TRBV6-3	few	TRBJ1-3	NA	TGTGCCAGCAGTTACCCGACCGAAGGCAGGTTCTCTGGAAACACCATATATTTT	CASSYPTEGRFSGNTIYF
16	TRBV5-3	NA	TRBJ2-1	TRBD2	TGTGCCAGAAGCTCATACAGCGGGACCACCTACAATGAGCAGTTCTTC	CARSSYSGTTYNEQFF
15	TRBV4-1	NA	TRBJ2-7	TRBD2	TGCGCCAGCAGCCTTGGGGGGAGGGTACCCTACGAGCAGTACTTC	CASSLGGRVPYEQYF
15	TRBV7-8	once	TRBJ2-7	TRBD1	TGTGCCAGCAGCAGTAGACAGGGGAGCTCCTACGAGCAGTACTTC	CASSSRQGSSYEQYF
14	TRBV5-1	NA	TRBJ1-2	TRBD1	TGCGCCAGCAGCGCGGAACAGGGGGCGCTTGGCTACACCTTC	CASSAEQGALGYTF
14	TRBV5-5	NA	TRBJ2-3	NA	TGTGCCAGCAGCTCGACTGGCGGGACAGATACGCAGTATTTT	CASSSTGGTDTQYF
17	TRBV27	NA	TRBJ2-3	TRBD1	TGTGCCAGCAGTCCGACAGGGTTGGGGGTCCCCATGGATACGCAGTATTTT	CASSPTGLGVPMDTQYF
17	TRBV7-6	NA	TRBJ2-4	NA	TGTGCCAGCAGCTTAGAGATAGCAGGAGGAGCAGGGGACATTCAGTACTTC	CASSLEIAGGAGDIQYF
13	TRBV18	NA	TRBJ1-2	TRBD1	TGTGCCAGCTCACTGGACAGGGTCGGAGGCTACACCTTC	CASSLDRVGGYTF
18	TRBV7-2	few	TRBJ2-7	TRBD2	TGTGCCAGCAGCTTGGCGTGGACTAGCGGGACAAGCTCCTACGAGCAGTACTTC	CASSLAWTSGTSSYEQYF
12	TRBV4-2	few	TRBJ1-1	NA	TGTGCCAGCAGCCAAGTAGTGACTGAAGCTTTCTTT	CASSQVVTEAFF
13	TRBV4-3	NA	TRBJ2-7	NA	TGCGCCAGCAGCCAACCGCAGGGTCGAGAGCAGTACTTC	CASSQPQGREQYF
13	TRBV6-5	once	TRBJ2-7	NA	TGTGCCAGCAGCAGGGTTGGAAACTACGAGCAGTACTTC	CASSRVGNYEQYF
14	TRBV13	NA	TRBJ2-5	TRBD2	TGTGCCAGCAGCTTAGAGGCGGGGGGGAGGACCCAGTACTTC	CASSLEAGGRTQYF
14	TRBV7-2	once	TRBJ2-3	NA	TGTGCCAGCAGCTTCGGCCGGGGTGCAGATACGCAGTATTTT	CASSFGRGADTQYF
16	TRBV6-5	NA	TRBJ1-2	NA	TGTGCCAGCAGTTACGATGGGGCTTCCATGATCTATGGCTACACCTTC	CASSYDGASMIYGYTF
15	TRBV7-6	few	TRBJ2-1	TRBD1	TGTGCCAGCAGCTTAGCGCAGGGGGCGCGAAATGAGCAGTTCTTC	CASSLAQGARNEQFF
12	TRBV19	NA	TRBJ1-2	NA	TGTGCCGTCGGGGATTCTAACTATGGCTACACCTTC	CAVGDSNYGYTF